The rows below give T cell receptor beta chains drawn from one sample of a study of T cell responses to AZD1222 COVID-19 vaccine. Measured with immunoSEQ multiplex PCR; TCRdb has only the in-frame clones, and not every one. The sample lists around 260,000 clones; approximately 95% were seen once. This specimen consisted of peripheral blood, obtained on day 0 of AZD1222 vaccination. These receptors were taken from an adult in good health. Each CDR3 is given with its conserved first and last residue. Each record gives: J gene, V gene, CDR3 length, D gene, clone size, CDR3 protein, CDR3 DNA. A D gene is named only where the DNA matches it firmly. The size field is filled for only some rows; it gives once, few, many or a size class.

TRBJ2-4	TRBV3-1/TRBV3-2	15	.	.	CASSLGTDAKNIQYF	TGTGCCAGCAGCTTAGGGACGGACGCCAAAAACATTCAGTACTTC
TRBJ2-5	TRBV7-2	13	.	.	CASSKTYQETQYF	TGTGCCAGCAGCAAGACGTACCAAGAGACCCAGTACTTC
TRBJ2-3	TRBV6-2/TRBV6-3	13	.	.	CASSYSGLDTQYF	TGTGCCAGCAGTTACTCTGGGCTAGATACGCAGTATTTT
TRBJ2-3	TRBV7-2	17	.	.	CASSLGGRGTSTDTQYF	TGTGCCAGCAGCTTAGGGGGCCGAGGGACGAGCACAGATACGCAGTATTTT
TRBJ2-1	TRBV7-2	15	TRBD2	.	CASSASGSTYNEQFF	TGTGCCAGCAGCGCTAGCGGGAGCACTTACAATGAGCAGTTCTTC
TRBJ2-1	TRBV5-1	15	TRBD1	.	CASSRQGETYNEQFF	TGCGCCAGCAGTCGACAGGGGGAAACATACAATGAGCAGTTCTTC
TRBJ1-5	TRBV19	14	TRBD1	once	CASSRDRGNQPQHF	TGTGCCAGTAGTAGAGACAGGGGCAATCAGCCCCAGCATTTT
TRBJ2-2	TRBV4-1	14	.	.	CASRGTENTGELFF	TGCGCCAGCCGCGGGACGGAGAACACCGGGGAGCTGTTTTTT
TRBJ1-2	TRBV28	10	.	.	CATQSYGYTF	TGTGCCACCCAAAGCTATGGCTACACCTTC
TRBJ2-7	TRBV5-6	13	.	.	CASSLARGYEQYF	TGTGCCAGCAGCTTGGCTAGGGGTTACGAGCAGTACTTC
TRBJ1-2	TRBV6-5	13	TRBD1	.	CASSPTGDYGYTF	TGTGCCAGCAGTCCTACAGGGGACTATGGCTACACCTTC
TRBJ2-1	TRBV30	21	TRBD2	.	CAWSGQRRTSGRTSSYNEQFF	TGTGCCTGGAGTGGGCAGCGCCGGACTAGCGGGAGGACGAGCTCCTACAATGAGCAGTTCTTC
TRBJ1-4	TRBV19	14	.	.	CASKGRSTNEKLFF	TGTGCCAGTAAAGGACGGTCAACTAATGAAAAACTGTTTTTT
TRBJ2-2	TRBV5-1	15	TRBD2	once	CASHERLAGTGELFF	TGCGCGTCTCATGAGAGGCTAGCGGGCACCGGGGAGCTGTTTTTT
TRBJ2-7	TRBV28	14	TRBD2	.	CASSLSGGSYEQYF	TGTGCCAGCAGTTTATCGGGGGGGTCCTACGAGCAGTACTTC
TRBJ1-1	TRBV5-1	13	.	.	CASSLQENTEAFF	TGCGCCAGCAGCTTACAGGAGAACACTGAAGCTTTCTTT